What follows are 23 T cell receptor beta chains derived from one specimen sequenced in a study of T cell repertoires in cytomegalovirus infection. TCRdb re-analysed the reads in MiXCR, keeping a single row per CDR3 protein. The data hold fewer than 550,000 distinct CDR3 sequences, with 16% observed a single time. Sequences were obtained from CD8+ T cells from PBMCs. These TCRs come from a human donor in good health (CMV status not recorded). Some clones in this sample may be carry-over from other donors' samples.

This clonotype turned up a few times. The rearrangement uses TRBV15 and TRBJ2-2; 11 bases align to TRBD2. The CDR3 totals 16 residues. Per germline, CDR1 LNHNV and CDR2 YYDKDF (reference sequence). V lost 2 bases, J lost 7 bases, and 6 bases stayed unmatched. CDR3 region: CATSRTSGSWGGELFF. DNA for the CDR3: TGTGCCACCAGCAGAACTAGCGGGAGCTGGGGCGGGGAGCTGTTTTTT.

This clonotype was seen a handful of times. V is TRBV11-2 and J is TRBJ2-7; 9 bases agree with TRBD1. CDR3 length equals 17 residues. The germline gives CDR1 SGHAT, CDR2 FQNNGV. The trim removed 2 bases at V and 6 bases at J, leaving 14 bases unmatched. CDR3 in DNA: TGTGCCAGCAGCTTAAGTACGAAGGGACAGGGTAGGAGCGAGCAGTACTTC. It yields the protein CASSLSTKGQGRSEQYF.

This clonotype appeared a few times. One end of the junction does not line up with germline, which may come from a read error. The chain combines TRBV4-1 with TRBJ2-2; 8 positions match TRBD2. Germline V gene data show CDR1 as MGHRA and CDR2 as YSYEKL. The CDR3 is 17 residues long. CDR3 nucleotide sequence: TGTGCCAGCAGCCAAGATGGGCGGGAGGTCAACACCGGGGAGCTGTTTTTT. The encoded protein is CASSQDGREVNTGELFF.

Concerning this clonotype: This may come from a read error, since a much larger clone is one base off. Because the CDR3 is missing its conserved closing phenylalanine or tryptophan, this is likely a read error. The chain uses TRBV6-2 or TRBV6-3 and TRBJ2-1; 7 nucleotides line up with TRBD2. Trimming cost V 5 bases and J 9 bases; bases outside gene matches: 10. The CDR3 loop spans 14 amino acids. Germline V CDR1 and CDR2: MNHEY, SVGEGT. CDR3 in amino acids: CASSLTMQRGEQFL. CDR3 DNA: TGTGCCAGCAGTCTGACGATGCAGCGGGGTGAGCAGTTCTTA.

The sample holds many counts of this clonotype. The rearrangement joins TRBV7-2 to TRBJ2-1; D call uncertain. There are 12 residues in the CDR3. Germline lookup yields CDR1 SGHTA and CDR2 FQGNSA. Between the trimmed V and J ends, which lost 5 bases and 7 bases, there was a span of 9 bases. DNA for the CDR3: TGTGCCAGCAGCCCGAGATTGAATGAGCAGTTCTTC. Protein sequence: CASSPRLNEQFF.

This clonotype was seen only a few times. V gene TRBV6-5 combines with J gene TRBJ1-2, with a tentative D call TRBD1 (5 bases). V lost 0 bases and J 7 bases, leaving 18 bases between the germline ends. This CDR3 contains 16 residues. Germline-derived CDR1 and CDR2 are MNHEY and SVGAGI. The CDR3 spells CASSYSSQEGRRGYTF. The CDR3 coding sequence is TGTGCCAGCAGTTACTCTAGCCAAGAGGGACGGCGTGGCTACACCTTC.

This clonotype was detected only a few times. The rearrangement uses TRBV6-2 or TRBV6-3 and TRBJ2-7, with D possibly TRBD2 on 6 matching bases. The CDR3 has 15 amino acids. Germline values: CDR1 MNHEY, CDR2 SVGEGT. Trimming stripped 2 bases from V and 1 base from J, with 12 bases between. CDR3 DNA sequence: TGTGCCAGCAGTTACCCCTTGGGGGGTTCCTACGAGCAGTACTTC. It translates to CASSYPLGGSYEQYF.

This clonotype showed up just a few times. The CDR3 bases are TGTGCTAGTGGTTTGGAAAAGGGCACTGAAGCTTTCTTT. Protein product: CASGLEKGTEAFF. The gene calls are TRBV12-5 and TRBJ1-1; D remains ambiguous. Germline V lookup: CDR1 LGHNT, CDR2 FRNRAP. Trimming shortened V by 1 base and J by 4 bases, and 7 bases separated the two germline ends. The CDR3 contains 13 residues.

The V and J genes are TRBV20-1 and TRBJ2-7; perhaps TRBD2 as D (6 bases). The CDR3 is made up of 15 amino acids. Trimming removed 0 bases from V and 2 bases from J, with 14 bases in between. Per germline, CDR1 DFQATT and CDR2 SNEGSKA (reference sequence). Written as DNA, the CDR3 is TGCAGTGCTAGAGATCTGGGGACTGATACCTACGAGCAGTACTTC. It codes for CSARDLGTDTYEQYF.

This clonotype has at least ten counts. This chain uses TRBV27 with TRBJ2-2; D is unresolved. Germline V lookup: CDR1 MNHEY, CDR2 SMNVEV (reference sequence). The CDR3 runs to 12 residues. V was trimmed by 4 bases and J by 6 bases, leaving 6 bases between them. This CDR3 reads CASSSPPGELFF. The CDR3 region has the DNA TGTGCCAGCAGTTCCCCCCCCGGGGAGCTGTTTTTT.

The chain has TRBV27 and TRBJ2-7; 10 nucleotides line up with TRBD2. Germline loops: CDR1 MNHEY, CDR2 SMNVEV (reference sequence). Germline trimming cut 6 bases from V and 5 bases from J; bases unmatched to any gene: 7. There are 14 residues in the CDR3. The CDR3 coding sequence is TGTGCCAGCAGACTTAGCGGGAGGAAGAACGAGCAGTACTTC. Amino acid sequence: CASRLSGRKNEQYF.

This clonotype was seen only a few times. The rearrangement uses TRBV6-5 and TRBJ2-7; D unresolved. Germline loops: CDR1 MNHEY, CDR2 SVGAGI. This CDR3 is built from 15 residues. V lost 6 bases, J lost 2 bases, and 17 bases lay in between. The DNA of the CDR3 is TGTGCCAGCAGCTCCTCAACATCTGATGCCTACGAGCAGTACTTC. It yields the protein CASSSSTSDAYEQYF.

This clonotype was counted a few times. The chain has TRBV25-1 and TRBJ1-2; 7 bases agree with TRBD1. CDR1 and CDR2 from the germline V gene are MGHDK and SYGVNS. This CDR3 is 15 amino acids long. V trimming: 8 bases; J trimming: 2 bases; junction bases outside the gene matches: 11. The DNA of the CDR3 is TGTGCCAGCCAGGGACAGAAAAACAACAACTATGGCTACACCTTC. Translating it yields CASQGQKNNNYGYTF.

This clonotype was seen ten or more times. This rearrangement joins TRBV7-8 to TRBJ1-6, with TRBD1 matching over 7 bases. V gave up 6 bases and J gave up 5 bases; unmatched junction bases: 4. CDR1 SGHVS and CDR2 FQNEAQ come from the germline V gene. CDR3 length: 14 amino acids. In DNA form, the CDR3 reads TGTGCCAGCAGGGCCGGGACAGATAATTCACCCCTCCACTTT. As protein: CASRAGTDNSPLHF. Full variable domain (outside the CDR3, taken from reference TRBV7-8 and TRBJ1-6): GAGVSQSPRYKVAKRGQDVALRCDPISGHVSLFWYQQALGQGPEFLTYFQNEAQLDKSGLPSDRFFAERPEGSVSTLKIQRTQQEDSAVYLCASRAGTDNSPLHFGNGTRLTVT.

This clonotype was observed many times. CDR3 bases: TGTGCCAGCAGTTTAGCGGGGACTCTGGGGACTGAAGCTTTCTTT. Its protein is CASSLAGTLGTEAFF. This chain joins TRBV27 and TRBJ1-1; D may be TRBD1 (5 bases). Looked up from germline, CDR1 is MNHEY and CDR2 is SMNVEV (reference sequence). This CDR3 is 15 amino acids long. V was cut by 2 bases and J by 5 bases, with 15 bases left in between.

This clonotype was recorded many times. The V call is TRBV7-6, the J call TRBJ1-4; no firm D call. This CDR3 spans 14 amino acids. Between the trimmed V and J ends, which lost 6 bases and 0 bases, there was a span of 8 bases. Germline values: CDR1 SGHVS, CDR2 FNYEAQ. CDR3 in DNA: TGTGCCAGCAGTCGGGAACCAACTAATGAAAAACTGTTTTTT. Translating gives CASSREPTNEKLFF.

This clonotype was recorded at least ten times. The rearrangement uses TRBV28 and TRBJ2-7; 10 nucleotides agree with TRBD2. CDR1 MDHEN and CDR2 SYDVKM come from the germline V gene. This CDR3 has 14 amino acids. The V segment lost 2 bases and the J segment 6 bases; nucleotides outside the gene matches: 4. The CDR3 DNA reads TGTGCCAGCAGTTTACTAGCGGGAGCTAGCGAGCAGTACTTC. The encoded protein is CASSLLAGASEQYF.

This clonotype was counted ten times or more. The chain employs TRBV10-3 and TRBJ1-2; 10 nucleotides align to TRBD1. The CDR3 spans 17 residues. Looked up from germline, CDR1 is ENHRY and CDR2 is SYGVKD. J gave up 3 bases and V 7 bases, and 14 bases lay outside the gene matches. In DNA, the CDR3 is TGTGCCATCAAAATCGGGAGACAGGGGGCGGTCGACTATGGCTACACCTTC. Translation gives CAIKIGRQGAVDYGYTF.

In its sample, this clonotype was seen many times. The chain is built from TRBV27 and TRBJ2-5, with D possibly TRBD2 on 6 matching bases. The germline gives CDR1 MNHEY, CDR2 SMNVEV (reference sequence). V was trimmed by 0 bases and J by 2 bases, leaving 7 bases between them. The CDR3 length is 14 residues. The CDR3 bases are TGTGCCAGCAGTTTATCGGCGGGACAAGAGACCCAGTACTTC. Encoded protein: CASSLSAGQETQYF.

The CDR3 sequence is CASSGGQYTEAFF. The CDR3 DNA reads TGTGCCAGCAGCGGGGGACAGTACACTGAAGCTTTCTTT. The V and J genes are TRBV9 and TRBJ1-1; 7 nucleotides align to TRBD1. CDR1 and CDR2 (germline): SGDLS, YYNGEE. The J segment lost 3 bases and the V segment lost 3 bases, leaving 2 bases of the junction unmatched. The CDR3 has 13 residues.

The chain is built from TRBV20-1 and TRBJ2-1; D is uncertain. The CDR3 spans 14 residues. CDR1 is DFQATT and CDR2 is SNEGSKA in the germline V gene (reference sequence). With 3 bases removed from V and 8 bases from J, the gap between germline ends came to 17 bases. The CDR3 DNA is TGCAGTGCTAGGGCAGCCCCCCACCTAGATGAGCAGTTCTTC. Its protein product is CSARAAPHLDEQFF.

This clonotype was detected ten times or more. The genes are TRBV7-9 and TRBJ2-5; weak D call: TRBD1 (5 bases). The germline V gene encodes CDR1 SEHNR and CDR2 FQNEAQ (reference sequence). This CDR3 is built from 13 residues. Deletions cut 5 bases from V and 2 bases from J, with 9 bases between. In DNA form, the CDR3 reads TGTGCCAGCAGCCCCCCAGGGCAAGAGACCCAGTACTTC. It is translated as CASSPPGQETQYF.

The table lists this clonotype with many counts. V usage is TRBV11-2 and J usage is TRBJ1-6; D not certain. The germline gives CDR1 SGHAT, CDR2 FQNNGV. The CDR3 is made up of 15 amino acids. V was cut by 5 bases and J by 7 bases, with 15 bases left in between. The chain's CDR3 is CASSDEARTNSPLHF. Written as DNA, the CDR3 is TGTGCCAGCAGCGACGAAGCACGAACGAATTCACCCCTCCACTTT.